This T cell receptor (beta chain) was profiled in a study of blood T cell repertoires in COVID-19. Study in general: Italy, Spain and the United States were the sources of the convalescent and acute COVID-19 samples.

TCRdb keeps only in-frame clones here, not all; method: immunoSEQ multiplex PCR. The sample holds 250,000 to 300,000 clones; roughly nine tenths are singletons and the top ten take approximately 0.94%. This TCR derives from a woman in her forties who had recovered from COVID-19. Sequenced sample: peripheral blood.

The DNA of the CDR3 is TGTGCCAGGGGCGACAGGGGATACGGCTACACCTTC. Translating gives CARGDRGYGYTF. V usage is TRBV6-5 and J usage is TRBJ1-2; 8 positions agree with TRBD1. V was pared by 9 bases and J by 8 bases, with 8 bases of the junction left unmatched. The CDR3 extends over 12 amino acids. Germline values: CDR1 MNHEY, CDR2 SVGAGI.